What follows are 5 T cell receptor beta chains derived from one specimen sequenced in a study of T cells in Graves' hyperthyroidism and ophthalmopathy. Using RNA transcripts as the source, TCR beta CDR3 regions were amplified. The study used the HTBI primer set for a first-round RT-PCR of the TCR CDR3. Each CDR3 protein gets one entry after TCRdb re-called the multiplex PCR reads with MiXCR. The repertoire holds about 290,000 distinct CDR3 sequences, with roughly 13% as singletons. The sequenced sample consisted of blood. These receptors all come from a woman aged 25 to 45 with Graves' hyperthyroidism that later progressed to Graves' ophthalmopathy.

In this sample, this clonotype turned up many times. The chain has TRBV7-9 and TRBJ2-7; TRBD1 matches at 9 bases. Germline CDR1 SEHNR, CDR2 FQNEAQ (reference sequence). The CDR3 sequence is 15 residues long. J lost 6 bases, V lost 7 bases, and 13 bases had no gene match. The CDR3: CASNQQGAGRSEQYF. DNA of the CDR3: TGTGCCAGCAACCAACAGGGGGCTGGGAGGAGCGAGCAGTACTTC.

The chain is built from TRBV5-1 and TRBJ1-1; D not resolved. The V gene lost 4 bases and the J gene lost 4 bases, with 14 bases spanning the gap. The CDR3 extends over 14 amino acids. Looked up from germline, CDR1 is SGHRS and CDR2 is YFSETQ. The CDR3 reads CASSPGRASTEAFF. CDR3 nucleotide sequence: TGCGCCAGCAGCCCCGGTAGAGCGAGCACTGAAGCTTTCTTT. The variable domain in full, completed from reference TRBV5-1 and TRBJ1-1, reads KAGVTQTPRYLIKTRGQQVTLSCSPISGHRSVSWYQQTPGQGLQFLFEYFSETQRNKGNFPGRFSGRQFSNSRSEMNVSTLELGDSALYLCASSPGRASTEAFFGQGTRLTVV.

This clonotype was counted ten times or more. The gene calls are TRBV12-3 or TRBV12-4 and TRBJ1-5; 9 bases fit TRBD1. J gave up 2 bases and V 2 bases, and 4 bases lay outside the gene matches. The CDR3 sequence is 16 residues long. The CDR3 reads CASSLWGQGGNQPQHF. The CDR3 DNA reads as TGTGCCAGCAGTTTATGGGGACAGGGAGGCAATCAGCCCCAGCATTTT.

This clonotype was counted many times. This chain joins TRBV7-2 and TRBJ1-4, with 8 bases fitting TRBD1. CDR3 length: 15 residues. Unmatched junction bases numbered 7, after V lost 5 bases and J lost 5 bases. Germline assignment: CDR1 SGHTA and CDR2 FQGNSA. CDR3 sequence: CASSPTGTGNEKLFF. For the CDR3, the DNA is TGTGCCAGCAGCCCAACCGGGACAGGAAATGAAAAACTGTTTTTT.

This clonotype has at least ten counts. The V gene is TRBV7-3, the J gene TRBJ2-1, with 9 bases fitting TRBD1. The CDR3 extends over 15 amino acids. The V gene's germline CDR1 is SGHTA and CDR2 FQGTGA. V shed 4 bases, J shed 10 bases, and the junction held 11 bases outside the gene matches. CDR3 sequence reads: CASSYRDREVNEQFF. The DNA for the CDR3 is TGTGCCAGCAGCTACCGGGACAGGGAGGTCAACGAGCAGTTCTTC.